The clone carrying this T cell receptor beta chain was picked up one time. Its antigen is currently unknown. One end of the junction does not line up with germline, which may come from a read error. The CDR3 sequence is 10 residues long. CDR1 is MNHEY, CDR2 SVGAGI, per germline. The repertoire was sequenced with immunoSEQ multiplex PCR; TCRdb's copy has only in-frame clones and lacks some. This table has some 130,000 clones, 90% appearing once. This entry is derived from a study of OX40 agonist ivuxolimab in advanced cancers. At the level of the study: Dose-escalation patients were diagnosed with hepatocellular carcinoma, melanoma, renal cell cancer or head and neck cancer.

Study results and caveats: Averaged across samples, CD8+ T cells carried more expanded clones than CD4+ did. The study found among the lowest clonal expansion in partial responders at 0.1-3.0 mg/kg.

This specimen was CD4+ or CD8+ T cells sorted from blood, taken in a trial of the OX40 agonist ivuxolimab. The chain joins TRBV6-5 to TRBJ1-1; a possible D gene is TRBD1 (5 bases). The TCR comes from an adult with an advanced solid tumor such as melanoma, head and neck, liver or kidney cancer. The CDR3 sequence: CTNGGTEAFF. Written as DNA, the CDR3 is TGCACTAATGGGGGCACTGAAGCTTTCTTT.